This TCR beta chain was recovered during a study of T cells in Graves' hyperthyroidism and ophthalmopathy. The CDR3 regions of TCR beta were amplified from RNA transcripts. The TCR CDR3 was amplified in a first-round RT-PCR using the HTBI primer set. TCRdb recomputed calls from the multiplex PCR reads with MiXCR, one row per CDR3 protein. This table holds roughly 56,000 distinct CDR3 sequences, around half found once. Germline assignment: CDR1 SNHLY and CDR2 FYNNEI. This CDR3 contains 14 residues. V lost 2 bases and J 2 bases, leaving 9 bases between the germline ends. This clonotype has ten or more counts.

This clonotype was obtained from a woman in her twenties or thirties with Graves' ophthalmopathy. The chain couples TRBV2 to TRBJ1-2; D perhaps matches TRBD1 (5 bases). Sequencing was done on a sample of blood. CDR3 protein: CASSENRLNYGYTF. CDR3 DNA: TGTGCCAGCAGTGAAAACAGGTTGAACTATGGCTACACCTTC.